The following is a T cell receptor (beta chain) sequence with its context. Its specificity is unknown. The source of the sample is a study of OX40 agonist ivuxolimab in advanced cancers. Study in general: Patients were infused with ivuxolimab every 2 weeks at 0.01 to 10 mg/kg. The study, taken as a whole, reports: Specificity for antigen went undetermined in the expanded peripheral T cells.

Sequencing was performed with immunoSEQ multiplex PCR; in TCRdb, only in-frame clones are kept and a portion is missing. Here the sample spans roughly 140,000 clones, 85% to 95% being singletons. The ends lost 1 base at V and 1 base at J; junction bases unmatched: 6. The germline CDR1 and CDR2 sequences are SGHTA and FQGNSA. The CDR3 length is 16 residues. The chain combines TRBV7-2 with TRBJ1-2; 7 nucleotides match TRBD1. The specimen was CD4+ or CD8+ T cells sorted from blood, collected in a trial of the OX40 agonist ivuxolimab. The TCR originated in an adult with an advanced solid tumor such as melanoma, head and neck, liver or kidney cancer. The CDR3 here is CASSLDTNRGNYGYTF. CDR3 DNA: TGTGCCAGCAGCTTAGACACTAACAGGGGTAACTATGGCTACACCTTC.